The next 17 T cell receptor beta chains were all read from a single sample in a study of beta chain features in type 1 diabetes. Expressed TCRB transcripts were sequenced because the entire RNA isolate underwent reverse transcription. The method was immunoSEQ multiplex PCR; TCRdb's version includes in-frame clones alone and lacks a portion of them. This table holds 300,000 to 350,000 clones, about 20% found once. Sequenced sample: naive CD4+ T cells from blood. These receptors all come from a woman under 30 in good health.

This clone was detected a few times. The chain employs TRBV14 and TRBJ2-1; D might be TRBD2 (6 bases). From germline, CDR1 is SGHDN and CDR2 FVKESK. Trimming removed 5 bases from V and 0 bases from J, with 11 bases in between. CDR3 size: 15 residues. For the CDR3, the DNA is TGTGCCAGCAGCACCGGGACTCCCTCCTACAATGAGCAGTTCTTC. It translates to CASSTGTPSYNEQFF.

The chain has TRBV18 and TRBJ2-7; a possible D gene is TRBD1 (5 bases). CDR3 length: 17 residues. The ends were cut back, 1 base at V and 6 bases at J, with 22 bases in the middle. Germline CDR1 reads KGHSH; CDR2 reads LQKENI. In nucleotides, the CDR3 is TGTGCCAGCTCACCACTCCTAACAGGCCCCGGAGCGCGCGAGCAGTACTTC. Its protein product is CASSPLLTGPGAREQYF.

This clone turned up a few times. The gene calls are TRBV9 and TRBJ2-2; TRBD1 matches at 8 bases. Germline CDR1 SGDLS, CDR2 YYNGEE. V was clipped by 1 base and J by 5 bases; unmatched bases: 4. The CDR3 sequence is 15 residues long. CDR3 residues: CASSVSGQGTGELFF. DNA for the CDR3: TGTGCCAGCAGCGTATCTGGACAGGGAACCGGGGAGCTGTTTTTT.

This clone was recorded only once. The chain is built from TRBV5-1 and TRBJ2-7; 9 bases are a match to TRBD1. Trimming cost V 4 bases and J 2 bases; bases outside gene matches: 4. CDR1 is SGHRS, CDR2 YFSETQ, per germline. The CDR3 is 14 residues long. CDR3 in amino acids: CASSGQGTPYEQYF. CDR3 sequence (DNA): TGCGCCAGCAGCGGACAGGGGACCCCCTACGAGCAGTACTTC. Looking up the rest from reference TRBV5-1 and TRBJ2-7 gives the full variable domain: KAGVTQTPRYLIKTRGQQVTLSCSPISGHRSVSWYQQTPGQGLQFLFEYFSETQRNKGNFPGRFSGRQFSNSRSEMNVSTLELGDSALYLCASSGQGTPYEQYFGPGTRLTVT.

This clone was observed once. The chain recombines TRBV4-1 with TRBJ2-3; D gene unclear. This CDR3 is 14 amino acids long. The V and J ends lost 7 bases and 0 bases respectively, with 11 bases between them. The germline gives CDR1 MGHRA, CDR2 YSYEKL. The CDR3 loop is CASTRVPSTDTQYF. Written as DNA, the CDR3 is TGCGCCAGCACCCGAGTTCCTAGCACAGATACGCAGTATTTT.

The V and J genes are TRBV5-1 and TRBJ1-1; D uncertain. The V gene lost 0 bases and the J gene lost 0 bases, with 9 bases spanning the gap. The CDR3 runs to 15 residues. Germline V gene sequence: CDR1 SGHRS, CDR2 YFSETQ. The CDR3 region is CASSLATQMNTEAFF. CDR3 nucleotide sequence: TGCGCCAGCAGCTTGGCCACCCAGATGAACACTGAAGCTTTCTTT.

This clone has more than one count but fewer than ten. The chain uses TRBV7-2 and TRBJ2-5, with TRBD1 identical over 7 bases. Germline V gene sequence: CDR1 SGHTA, CDR2 FQGNSA. Trimming took 3 bases from V and 1 from J; bases not matched to a gene: 2. The CDR3 loop spans 14 amino acids. In nucleotides, the CDR3 is TGTGCCAGCAGCTTTGGGACAGTCCAAGAGACCCAGTACTTC. It is translated as CASSFGTVQETQYF.

The chain is built from TRBV11-2 and TRBJ2-7; D unresolved. The CDR3 loop spans 10 amino acids. Germline V gene data show CDR1 as SGHAT and CDR2 as FQNNGV. V gave up 4 bases and J gave up 6 bases, with 4 bases separating them. For the CDR3, the DNA is TGTGCCAGCAGCTCCCGCGAGCAGTACTTC. Its translation: CASSSREQYF. The variable domain in full, completed from reference TRBV11-2 and TRBJ2-7, reads EAGVAQSPRYKIIEKRQSVAFWCNPISGHATLYWYQQILGQGPKLLIQFQNNGVVDDSQLPKDRFSAERLKGVDSTLKIQPAKLEDSAVYLCASSSREQYFGPGTRLTVT.

This rearrangement joins TRBV4-1 to TRBJ2-7, with 9 bases matching TRBD1. CDR1 is MGHRA and CDR2 is YSYEKL in the germline V gene. With 4 bases clipped from V and 3 bases from J, the junction kept 10 bases outside the gene matches. The CDR3 is 16 amino acids. CDR3 nucleotide sequence: TGCGCCAGCAGCCCAGGAAACAGGGGGCGCAGCTACGAGCAGTACTTC. Its translation: CASSPGNRGRSYEQYF.

The V gene is TRBV2, the J gene TRBJ2-5, with 11 positions matching TRBD2. Germline V gene data show CDR1 as SNHLY and CDR2 as FYNNEI. V lost 4 bases to trimming and J lost 1 base; unmatched junction nucleotides: 5. The CDR3 covers 16 residues. In DNA form, the CDR3 reads TGTGCCAGCAGTGGTACTAGCGGGGGTCCCCAAGAGACCCAGTACTTC. This encodes CASSGTSGGPQETQYF.

This chain links TRBV4-3 with TRBJ1-2; D is ambiguous. The CDR3 loop spans 13 amino acids. Trimming removed 5 bases from V and 6 bases from J, with 13 bases in between. Per germline, CDR1 LGHNA and CDR2 YSLEER. This CDR3 is CASSYREADGYTF. The CDR3 bases are TGCGCCAGCAGCTATCGAGAGGCGGATGGCTACACCTTC.

The chain combines TRBV9 with TRBJ1-1, with TRBD1 matching over 7 bases. V lost 5 bases to trimming and J lost 5 bases; unmatched junction nucleotides: 12. The CDR3 runs 15 residues. Per germline, CDR1 SGDLS and CDR2 YYNGEE. The CDR3 is CASSPGGREVTEAFF. The CDR3 region has the DNA TGTGCCAGCAGTCCAGGGGGAAGGGAGGTGACTGAAGCTTTCTTT.

This clone appeared a few times. This chain uses TRBV6-5 with TRBJ2-3, with a possible D match to TRBD1 (6 bases). This CDR3 comprises 14 residues. Germline lookup yields CDR1 MNHEY and CDR2 SVGAGI. The V gene lost 7 bases and the J gene lost 1 base, with 12 bases spanning the gap. The CDR3 spells CASTRGRGTDTQYF. CDR3 sequence (DNA): TGTGCCAGCACCAGGGGTAGGGGCACAGATACGCAGTATTTT.

The chain has TRBV5-1 and TRBJ1-1, with a possible D match to TRBD1 (6 bases). V shed 5 bases and J shed 1 base, with 9 bases lying between them. The CDR3 is 13 residues long. Germline-derived CDR1 and CDR2 are SGHRS and YFSETQ. Here the CDR3 reads CASSGQTNTEAFF. The CDR3 DNA is TGCGCCAGCAGTGGACAGACGAACACTGAAGCTTTCTTT.

This clone was observed a handful of times. The genes are TRBV5-6 and TRBJ2-1; tentative D call: TRBD1 (6 bases). The germline CDR1 and CDR2 sequences are SGHDT and YYEEEE. V lost 5 bases to trimming and J lost 5 bases, with 11 bases between them. This CDR3 contains 13 residues. The CDR3 DNA sequence: TGTGCCAGCAGTTACAGGGCCGACAATGAGCAGTTCTTC. Translation gives CASSYRADNEQFF.

The genes are TRBV6-5 and TRBJ2-1; 8 bases align to TRBD2. Trimming removed 8 bases from V and 8 bases from J; junction bases left unmatched: 8. This CDR3 contains 13 residues. Germline loops: CDR1 MNHEY, CDR2 SVGAGI. CDR3 DNA sequence: TGTGCCAGCCGGGAGGGAGAGCAATATGAGCAGTTCTTC. Translation: CASREGEQYEQFF.

This clone was observed a handful of times. The CDR3 sequence is CASSLRRAGGLNEQFF. The CDR3 nucleotides are TGCGCCAGCAGCCTCCGCCGGGCGGGGGGGCTGAATGAGCAGTTCTTC. This chain uses TRBV4-3 with TRBJ2-1, with 9 bases lining up with TRBD2. The CDR3 length is 16 residues. The germline gives CDR1 LGHNA, CDR2 YSLEER. V was pared by 4 bases and J by 7 bases, with 11 bases of the junction left unmatched.